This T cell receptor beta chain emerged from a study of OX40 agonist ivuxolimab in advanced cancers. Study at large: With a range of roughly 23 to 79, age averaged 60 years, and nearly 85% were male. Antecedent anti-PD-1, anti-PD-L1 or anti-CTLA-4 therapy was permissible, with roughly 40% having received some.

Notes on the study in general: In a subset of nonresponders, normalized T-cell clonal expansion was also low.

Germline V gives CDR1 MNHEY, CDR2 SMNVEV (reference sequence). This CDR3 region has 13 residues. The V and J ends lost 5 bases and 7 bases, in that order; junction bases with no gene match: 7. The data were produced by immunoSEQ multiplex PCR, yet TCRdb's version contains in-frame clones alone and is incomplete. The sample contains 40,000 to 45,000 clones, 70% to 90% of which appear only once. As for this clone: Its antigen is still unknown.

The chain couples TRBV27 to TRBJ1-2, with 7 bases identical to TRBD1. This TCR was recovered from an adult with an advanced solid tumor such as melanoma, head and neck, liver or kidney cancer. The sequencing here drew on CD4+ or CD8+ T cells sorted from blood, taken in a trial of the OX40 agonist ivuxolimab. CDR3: CASSATGRIGYTF. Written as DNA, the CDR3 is TGTGCCAGCAGTGCGACAGGGAGAATTGGCTACACCTTC.